Detailed here is one TCR beta chain. Antigen specificity is unknown. This sample was taken from a study of CXCR3-negative and CXCR3-positive naive CD8 T cells. Study details: The libraries yielded around 140 million TRB reads, about 1.5 +/- 0.3 million each. Study-wide results and caveats: A higher hydrophobicity marked the TRB CDR3s of CXCR3-positive naive cells versus CXCR3-negative naive cells. Much lower diversity was found in memory CD8+ cells, while both naive subsets had comparably high diversity.

All TRB cDNA libraries came from 5' RACE performed with UMI labels. TCRdb reanalyzed the 5' RACE reads, giving one entry per CDR3 protein sequence and no DNA. The table for this sample gives about 92,000 distinct CDR3 sequences. Sorting was done in triplicate for each CD8+ T cell subset (about 320,000 cells each). This TCR was recovered from a human donor in good health. Some clones in this sample may be carry-over from other donors' samples. The sequencing input was naive CXCR3+ CD8+ T cells from blood. As to subset: CD45RO-CCR7+CD27+CD95- naive CD8+ T cells expressing CXCR3 (TNR3+).

CDR3 in amino acids: CASIPGPQTPDTQYF. The rearrangement joins TRBV6-6 to TRBJ2-3; TCRdb outputs TRBD1, but without DNA this stays unchecked. CDR1 and CDR2 from the germline V gene are MNHNY and SVGAGI (reference sequence). CDR3 length equals 15 residues.